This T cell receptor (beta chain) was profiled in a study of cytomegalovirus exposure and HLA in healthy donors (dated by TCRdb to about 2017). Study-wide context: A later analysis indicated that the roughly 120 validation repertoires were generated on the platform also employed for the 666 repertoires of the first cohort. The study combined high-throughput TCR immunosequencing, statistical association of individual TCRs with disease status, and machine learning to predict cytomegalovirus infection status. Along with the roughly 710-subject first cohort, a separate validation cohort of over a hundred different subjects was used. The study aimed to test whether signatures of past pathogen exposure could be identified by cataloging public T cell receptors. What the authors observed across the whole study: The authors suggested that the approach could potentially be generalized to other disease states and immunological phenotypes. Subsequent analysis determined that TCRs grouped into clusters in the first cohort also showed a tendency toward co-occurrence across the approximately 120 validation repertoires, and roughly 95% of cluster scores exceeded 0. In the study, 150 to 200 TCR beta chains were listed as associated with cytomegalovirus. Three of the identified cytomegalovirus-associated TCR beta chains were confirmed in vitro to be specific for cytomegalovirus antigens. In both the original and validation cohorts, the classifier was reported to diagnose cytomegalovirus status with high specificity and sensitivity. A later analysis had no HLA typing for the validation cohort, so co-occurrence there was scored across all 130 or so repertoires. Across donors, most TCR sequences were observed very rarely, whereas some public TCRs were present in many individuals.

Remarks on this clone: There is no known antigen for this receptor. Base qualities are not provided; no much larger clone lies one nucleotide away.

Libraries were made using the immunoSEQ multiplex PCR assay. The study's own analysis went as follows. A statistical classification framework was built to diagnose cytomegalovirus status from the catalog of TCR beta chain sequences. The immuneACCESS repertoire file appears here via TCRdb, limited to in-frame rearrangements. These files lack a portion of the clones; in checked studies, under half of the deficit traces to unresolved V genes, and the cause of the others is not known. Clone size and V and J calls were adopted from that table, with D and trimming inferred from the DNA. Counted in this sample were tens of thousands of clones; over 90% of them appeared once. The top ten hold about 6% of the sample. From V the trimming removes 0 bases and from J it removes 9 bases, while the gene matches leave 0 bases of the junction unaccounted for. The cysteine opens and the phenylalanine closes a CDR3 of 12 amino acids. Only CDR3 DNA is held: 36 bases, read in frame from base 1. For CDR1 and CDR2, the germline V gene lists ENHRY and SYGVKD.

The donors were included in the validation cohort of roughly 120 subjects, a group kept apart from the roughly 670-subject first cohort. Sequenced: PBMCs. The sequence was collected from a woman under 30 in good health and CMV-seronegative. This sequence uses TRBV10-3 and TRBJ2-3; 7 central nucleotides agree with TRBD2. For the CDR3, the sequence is CAISESRETQYF. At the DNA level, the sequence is TGTGCCATCAGTGAGTCGCGGGAGACGCAGTATTTT.